A single sample is the source of the 11 T cell receptor beta chains below, sequenced in a study of T cell changes during pregnancy in multiple sclerosis (dated by TCRdb to the late 2010s). The library was built by means of the immunoSEQ multiplex PCR assay. The source is immuneACCESS, and TCRdb retained only in-frame sequences with V and J called. Part of the clones is not carried over; for the studies checked, unresolved V genes explain less than half of this, and the remainder is unexplained. The sample records tens of thousands of clones, about nine tenths of which are singletons. In total, the top ten clones hold just under 2% of the sample. The source material was peripheral blood, sampled in the second trimester of pregnancy. These receptors all stem from a female donor with multiple sclerosis, enrolled in a pregnancy study.

The V and J genes are TRBV19 and TRBJ2-1; no definite D call. Germline V gives CDR1 LNHDA, CDR2 SQIVND (reference sequence). The CDR3 covers 12 residues. Deletions cut 4 bases from V and 4 bases from J, with 5 bases between. CDR3 nucleotides: TGTGCCAGTAGTACCCCATACAATGAGCAGTTCTTC. Encoded protein: CASSTPYNEQFF.

The CDR3 spells CASSPKSSYNSPLHF. CDR3 DNA sequence: TGCGCCAGCAGCCCGAAGAGCTCCTATAATTCACCCCTCCACTTT. This chain joins TRBV5-1 and TRBJ1-6, with D unresolved. The V gene's germline CDR1 is SGHRS and CDR2 YFSETQ. The V gene lost 4 bases and the J gene lost 0 bases, with 8 bases spanning the gap. The CDR3 is 15 amino acids.

This clone came up once. The rearrangement uses TRBV5-6 and TRBJ1-1; no firm D call. V dropped 1 base and J dropped 1 base, with 11 bases sitting between them. This CDR3 contains 15 residues. CDR1 is SGHDT and CDR2 is YYEEEE in the germline V gene. The chain's CDR3 is CASSLLADKNTEAFF. CDR3 nucleotides: TGTGCCAGCAGCTTGTTGGCGGATAAGAACACTGAAGCTTTCTTT. Based on the CDR3 plus reference TRBV5-6 and TRBJ1-1, the full variable domain is DAGVTQSPTHLIKTRGQQVTLRCSPKSGHDTVSWYQQALGQGPQFIFQYYEEEERQRGNFPDRFSGHQFPNYSSELNVNALLLGDSALYLCASSLLADKNTEAFFGQGTRLTVV.

The chain carries TRBV7-2 and TRBJ1-1; D unresolved. V was shortened by 2 bases and J by 3 bases, with 16 bases between the two germline ends. Germline CDR1 and CDR2: SGHTA and FQGNSA. The CDR3 sequence is 16 residues long. The DNA of the CDR3 is TGTGCCAGCAGCTTAATCCCTGCAGGCTTTCACACTGAAGCTTTCTTT. Residues: CASSLIPAGFHTEAFF.

The gene calls are TRBV19 and TRBJ2-3; D is possibly TRBD1 (6 bases). The germline CDR1 and CDR2 sequences are LNHDA and SQIVND (reference sequence). V was trimmed by 5 bases and J by 1 base, leaving 10 bases between them. The CDR3 length is 14 residues. CDR3 residues: CASSQTGRTDTQYF. CDR3 DNA sequence: TGTGCCAGTAGTCAAACAGGGCGCACAGATACGCAGTATTTT. The full variable domain, its missing parts supplied by reference TRBV19 and TRBJ2-3, is DGGITQSPKYLFRKEGQNVTLSCEQNLNHDAMYWYRQDPGQGLRLIYYSQIVNDFQKGDIAEGYSVSREKKESFPLTVTSAQKNPTAFYLCASSQTGRTDTQYFGPGTRLTVL.

The CDR3 is CASSRRGLAGEGGDTGELFF. In DNA form, the CDR3 reads TGTGCCAGCAGCCGACGGGGACTAGCGGGAGAGGGAGGGGACACCGGGGAGCTGTTTTTT. The rearrangement links TRBV9 to TRBJ2-2, with 14 bases identical to TRBD2. The CDR3 consists of 20 residues. The germline V gene has CDR1 SGDLS and CDR2 YYNGEE. The trim removed 4 bases at V and 3 bases at J, leaving 14 bases unmatched.

This chain uses TRBV12-5 with TRBJ2-3, with TRBD2 identical over 13 bases. J lost 5 bases, V lost 0 bases, and 2 bases had no gene match. The CDR3 consists of 16 residues. The germline gives CDR1 LGHNT, CDR2 FRNRAP. The chain's CDR3 is CASGLVGLAGEDTQYF. In DNA form, the CDR3 reads TGTGCTAGTGGTTTGGTAGGACTAGCGGGGGAAGATACGCAGTATTTT.

The chain couples TRBV11-2 to TRBJ1-1; the D gene is possibly TRBD1 (6 bases). Germline assignment: CDR1 SGHAT and CDR2 FQNNGV. V gave up 0 bases and J gave up 1 base, with 21 bases separating them. The CDR3 spans 19 residues. The CDR3 is CASSLDGGRSTRGNTEAFF. CDR3 DNA: TGTGCCAGCAGCTTAGATGGGGGCCGGAGCACCCGGGGGAACACTGAAGCTTTCTTT.

This sequence joins TRBV2 and TRBJ1-6; D gene uncertain. The CDR3 runs to 14 residues. With 4 bases removed from V and 7 bases from J, the gap between germline ends came to 11 bases. CDR1 SNHLY and CDR2 FYNNEI come from the germline V gene. The CDR3 DNA sequence: TGTGCCAGCAGTGCCACCGGAGGGAATTCACCCCTCCACTTT. It codes for CASSATGGNSPLHF.

This chain links TRBV9 with TRBJ2-2; D is perhaps TRBD2 (6 bases). This CDR3 contains 13 residues. CDR1 is SGDLS and CDR2 is YYNGEE in the germline V gene. Trimming stripped 2 bases from V and 7 bases from J, with 9 bases between. Here the CDR3 DNA reads TGTGCCAGCAGCGTGGACTATCTCGGGGAGCTGTTTTTT. This codes for CASSVDYLGELFF.

This clone has a single count. The J gene is TRBJ2-4, the V gene TRBV7-9; no definite D call. Germline V gene lookup returns CDR1 SEHNR and CDR2 FQNEAQ (reference sequence). This CDR3 contains 15 residues. V shed 1 base and J shed 6 bases, with 13 bases lying between them. The CDR3 here is CASSLVGANGNIQYF. The DNA for the CDR3 is TGTGCCAGCAGCTTAGTGGGCGCCAACGGAAACATTCAGTACTTC.